The 26 T cell receptor beta chains given below trace back to one sample, sequenced in a study of beta chain features in type 1 diabetes (dated 2018 in TCRdb). The library was produced with the immunoSEQ multiplex PCR assay. The entire amount of isolated RNA was reverse transcribed using the High Capacity cDNA Reverse Transcription Kit, so the sequenced TCRB transcripts were expressed ones. Imported from immuneACCESS, the table was reduced by TCRdb to in-frame sequences with V and J called. These copies leave out some clones; in studies compared against another copy, an unresolved V gene accounts for under half, and the cause of the remainder is not known. The sample table contains about 210,000 clones; only one count was recorded for roughly 11% of them. 1% to 1.5% of the sample belongs to the ten largest clones. Sequenced material: central memory CD4+ T cells from blood. Source of these receptors: a man in his late teens or twenties in good health.

In this sample, this clone turned up a few times. The rearrangement joins TRBV25-1 to TRBJ2-7; no firm D call. Trimming took off 1 base at V and 2 bases at J, with 9 bases between the two ends. The CDR3 extends over 14 amino acids. The germline V gene encodes CDR1 MGHDK and CDR2 SYGVNS. CDR3 nucleotides: TGTGCCAGCAGTGAATGGATGGAAACCTACGAGCAGTACTTC. Its protein is CASSEWMETYEQYF.

The rearrangement uses TRBV5-1 and TRBJ2-2; D is tentatively TRBD1 or TRBD2 (5 bases each). The CDR3 is 16 amino acids. Per germline, CDR1 SGHRS and CDR2 YFSETQ. Trimming left V 5 bases short and J 0 bases short, with 14 bases between. The CDR3 reads CASRDPRDANTGELFF. CDR3 sequence (DNA): TGCGCCAGCAGAGACCCCAGGGACGCGAACACCGGGGAGCTGTTTTTT.

This clone has only a few counts. This sequence joins TRBV29-1 and TRBJ2-1, with D possibly matching TRBD2 (6 bases). Germline loops: CDR1 SQVTM, CDR2 ANQGSEA. The CDR3 runs to 11 residues. Trimming removed 7 bases at V and 10 bases at J, with 14 bases between. CDR3 sequence reads: CSAVRGGEQFF. The CDR3 bases are TGCAGCGCGGTGCGGGGAGGCGAGCAGTTCTTC.

The chain recombines TRBV5-6 with TRBJ2-7; the D is unclear. The CDR3 extends over 14 amino acids. Between the trimmed V and J ends, which lost 0 bases and 2 bases, there was a span of 9 bases. Germline V lookup: CDR1 SGHDT, CDR2 YYEEEE. In DNA, the CDR3 is TGTGCCAGCAGCTTGGTCGGGCGTACCTACGAGCAGTACTTC. Protein: CASSLVGRTYEQYF.

To note about this clone: Other DNA sequences of this sample code for an identical CDR3. The chain recombines TRBV23-1 with TRBJ2-7; 10 nucleotides align to TRBD2. TRBV23-1 is sorted into the ORF group, with uncertain function. After removal of 6 bases from V and 3 bases from J, the junction contained 17 bases not matched to a gene. This CDR3 region has 18 residues. CDR3 in amino acids: CASRRELAGNDIYYEQYF. The CDR3 DNA follows: TGCGCCAGCAGGCGGGAACTAGCGGGGAACGACATTTACTACGAGCAGTACTTC.

The V and J genes are TRBV2 and TRBJ1-1; D unresolved. Germline loops: CDR1 SNHLY, CDR2 FYNNEI. The ends were cut back, 4 bases at V and 3 bases at J, with 12 bases in the middle. The length of the CDR3 is 14 residues. The CDR3 nucleotides read TGTGCCAGCAGTGCGACCCCGGCGGACACTGAAGCTTTCTTT. Its protein is CASSATPADTEAFF.

V is TRBV18 and J is TRBJ2-3, with D tentatively TRBD2 (5 bases). Trimming left V 4 bases short and J 2 bases short, with 13 bases between. Germline values: CDR1 KGHSH, CDR2 LQKENI. The CDR3 length is 15 residues. The CDR3 sequence: CASSRERLPTDTQYF. The CDR3 region has the DNA TGTGCCAGCTCACGCGAGCGGTTACCCACAGATACGCAGTATTTT.

A few counts support this clone. The chain joins TRBV6-5 to TRBJ2-3, with 12 nucleotides matching TRBD1. The V gene's germline CDR1 is MNHEY and CDR2 SVGAGI. This CDR3 has 13 residues. V was pared by 8 bases and J by 5 bases, with 2 bases of the junction left unmatched. The CDR3 here is CASGTGGVDTQYF. The DNA for the CDR3 is TGTGCCAGCGGGACAGGGGGCGTAGATACGCAGTATTTT.

V usage is TRBV5-4 and J usage is TRBJ2-1; 8 bases map to TRBD2. There are 15 residues in the CDR3. From germline, CDR1 is SGHNT and CDR2 YYREEE (reference sequence). V was pared by 0 bases and J by 3 bases, with 2 bases of the junction left unmatched. The CDR3 nucleotides are TGTGCCAGCAGCTTGGCCCTAGCGGGCTACAATGAGCAGTTCTTC. This codes for CASSLALAGYNEQFF.

This clone came up a few times. J is TRBJ2-5 and V is TRBV7-6, with no clear D. Trimming took 2 bases from V and 3 from J, leaving 16 bases between them. The CDR3 has 16 residues. Germline values: CDR1 SGHVS, CDR2 FNYEAQ. The CDR3 sequence: CASSLSPGSGKETQYF. The CDR3 bases are TGTGCCAGCAGCTTATCGCCAGGATCTGGCAAAGAGACCCAGTACTTC.

This clone was recorded at least ten times. The chain has TRBV6-5 and TRBJ2-3, with D perhaps given as TRBD1 or TRBD2 (5 bases each). This CDR3 spans 16 amino acids. The germline V and J ends were trimmed by 0 bases and 4 bases, with 14 bases remaining between them. Per the germline V gene, CDR1 is MNHEY and CDR2 is SVGAGI. This chain's CDR3 is CASSYSNGAGADTQYF. Here the CDR3 DNA reads TGTGCCAGCAGTTACTCTAATGGGGCGGGCGCAGATACGCAGTATTTT.

This clone was seen repeatedly, ten times or more. The rearrangement joins TRBV7-6 to TRBJ1-1; 7 bases map to TRBD1. The ends lost 1 base at V and 4 bases at J; junction bases unmatched: 6. Germline CDR1 and CDR2: SGHVS and FNYEAQ. The CDR3 covers 15 residues. CDR3 bases: TGTGCCAGCAGCTTAGGAGGGGGCGCCCCCACTGAAGCTTTCTTT. Its translation is CASSLGGGAPTEAFF.

About this clone: This likely reflects a read error, since a far larger clone is one base away. This sequence joins TRBV29-1 and TRBJ1-2, with D maybe TRBD1 (6 bases). V shed 4 bases and J shed 4 bases, with 10 bases lying between them. Per germline, CDR1 SQVTM and CDR2 ANQGSEA. The length of the CDR3 is 12 residues. The CDR3 DNA reads as TGCAGCGTTGGGCAGGGGACCTATGGCTACACCTTC. It codes for CSVGQGTYGYTF.

The sample holds a few counts of this clone. The chain carries TRBV28 and TRBJ2-1, with a weak D call TRBD1 (6 bases). CDR1 is MDHEN, CDR2 SYDVKM, per germline. This CDR3 has 11 residues. V lost 4 bases and J lost 15, with 13 bases in between. CDR3 coding DNA: TGTGCCAGCAGTTCTGAGGGGGAGATGTTCTTC. Translated, it gives CASSSEGEMFF.

At least ten counts were recorded for this clone. The chain recombines TRBV30 with TRBJ2-5; no definite D call. V lost 7 bases and J 2 bases, leaving 8 bases between the germline ends. CDR3 length: 11 residues. Germline lookup yields CDR1 GTSNPN and CDR2 SVGIG (reference sequence). The CDR3 reads CASNSQETQYF. The CDR3 DNA reads TGTGCCTCAAACAGTCAAGAGACCCAGTACTTC.

This clone was detected a few times. The CDR3 DNA is TGTGCCAGCAGCCCCGGAGGAGACATGAACACTGAAGCTTTCTTT. This gives the protein CASSPGGDMNTEAFF. This chain links TRBV7-9 with TRBJ1-1; D is ambiguous. Germline V gene data show CDR1 as SEHNR and CDR2 as FQNEAQ (reference sequence). This CDR3 region has 15 residues. The V end lost 5 bases, the J end lost 0 bases, and 13 bases lay between the germline ends.

This clone was counted between two and nine times. The chain is built from TRBV14 and TRBJ1-1; a possible D gene is TRBD1 (5 bases). Germline CDR1 and CDR2: SGHDN and FVKESK. This CDR3 region has 17 residues. V was shortened by 4 bases and J by 7 bases, with 25 bases between the two germline ends. The CDR3 nucleotides are TGTGCCAGCAGCCCTGGCAGGGTGGCCGACGCGAGGGTTGAAGCTTTCTTT. Protein: CASSPGRVADARVEAFF. Variable domain in full (rest from reference TRBV14 and TRBJ1-1): EAGVTQFPSHSVIEKGQTVTLRCDPISGHDNLYWYRRVMGKEIKFLLHFVKESKQDESGMPNNRFLAERTGGTYSTLKVQPAELEDSGVYFCASSPGRVADARVEAFFGQGTRLTVV.

This clone turned up a few times. The genes are TRBV5-1 and TRBJ2-6; no clear D gene. CDR1 and CDR2 (germline): SGHRS, YFSETQ. Trimming pared 0 bases from V and 4 bases from J, leaving 8 bases between. The CDR3 length is 15 residues. The CDR3 spells CASSLVAGGANVLTF. In DNA form, the CDR3 reads TGCGCCAGCAGCTTGGTCGCTGGCGGGGCCAACGTCCTGACTTTC. Using reference TRBV5-1 and TRBJ2-6 for the parts outside the CDR3, the full variable domain is KAGVTQTPRYLIKTRGQQVTLSCSPISGHRSVSWYQQTPGQGLQFLFEYFSETQRNKGNFPGRFSGRQFSNSRSEMNVSTLELGDSALYLCASSLVAGGANVLTFGAGSRLTVL.

The V and J genes are TRBV7-9 and TRBJ2-7, with no clear D. Trimming left V 0 bases short and J 0 bases short, with 6 bases between. The CDR3 contains 14 residues. Germline CDR1 is SEHNR and CDR2 is FQNEAQ (reference sequence). For the CDR3, the DNA is TGTGCCAGCAGCTTAGCCTACGGCTCCTACGAGCAGTACTTC. Its translation is CASSLAYGSYEQYF.

The J gene is TRBJ1-4, the V gene TRBV7-6; 7 bases line up with TRBD1. J lost 4 bases, V lost 0 bases, and 2 bases had no gene match. There are 15 residues in the CDR3. Germline lookup yields CDR1 SGHVS and CDR2 FNYEAQ. CDR3 DNA sequence: TGTGCCAGCAGCTTAGCGGGGACAGTTAATGAAAAACTGTTTTTT. It codes for CASSLAGTVNEKLFF.

Many counts were recorded for this clone. The V call is TRBV7-8, the J call TRBJ2-3, with a tentative D call TRBD1 (6 bases). CDR1 and CDR2 (germline): SGHVS, FQNEAQ. The CDR3 totals 13 residues. V shed 2 bases and J shed 4 bases, with 7 bases lying between them. The CDR3 region is CASSLTGSDTQYF. In nucleotides, the CDR3 is TGTGCCAGCAGCTTAACAGGGTCAGATACGCAGTATTTT.

On this clone: Other nucleotide sequences in the sample specify the same CDR3. The chain recombines TRBV28 with TRBJ2-3; tentatively, D is TRBD1 (6 bases). In germline, CDR1 is MDHEN, CDR2 SYDVKM. V lost 5 bases and J 1 base, leaving 13 bases between the germline ends. The CDR3 spans 15 residues. CDR3 DNA sequence: TGTGCCAGCAGTCTGTTGGGGGCAGGCACAGATACGCAGTATTTT. Its protein product is CASSLLGAGTDTQYF.

This clone was counted a few times. The CDR3 DNA follows: TGTGCCAGCAGCCGAGGCGTCACCCAGGAGGTCCATGGCTACACCTTC. Amino acids: CASSRGVTQEVHGYTF. This chain connects TRBV5-4 to TRBJ1-2, with D uncertain. The CDR3 consists of 16 residues. Trimming removed 4 bases at V and 6 bases at J, with 22 bases between. Germline CDR1 is SGHNT and CDR2 is YYREEE (reference sequence).

The V and J genes are TRBV5-6 and TRBJ2-5; D unresolved. The CDR3 is made up of 15 amino acids. V lost 4 bases and J lost 2, with 15 bases in between. Germline CDR1 and CDR2: SGHDT and YYEEEE. The DNA for the CDR3 is TGTGCCAGCAGCCGAGACGGCAGCTCTCAAGAGACCCAGTACTTC. Translated: CASSRDGSSQETQYF.

This chain links TRBV27 with TRBJ2-7, with TRBD1 matching over 8 bases. In germline, CDR1 is MNHEY, CDR2 SMNVEV (reference sequence). The CDR3 runs to 14 residues. Trimming at V came to 5 bases and at J to 1 base, leaving 4 bases not matched to a gene. The CDR3 nucleotides read TGTGCCAGCAGTGTGGACAGGGATTCCTACGAGCAGTACTTC. Protein: CASSVDRDSYEQYF.

The gene calls are TRBV11-2 and TRBJ2-3; TRBD1 might be the D (5 bases). The CDR3 loop spans 15 amino acids. The germline V and J ends were trimmed by 3 bases and 0 bases, with 10 bases remaining between them. Germline CDR1 SGHAT, CDR2 FQNNGV. The CDR3 reads CASSFEGASTDTQYF. CDR3 coding DNA: TGTGCCAGCAGCTTCGAAGGGGCTAGCACAGATACGCAGTATTTT. Full variable domain (outside the CDR3, taken from reference TRBV11-2 and TRBJ2-3): EAGVAQSPRYKIIEKRQSVAFWCNPISGHATLYWYQQILGQGPKLLIQFQNNGVVDDSQLPKDRFSAERLKGVDSTLKIQPAKLEDSAVYLCASSFEGASTDTQYFGPGTRLTVL.